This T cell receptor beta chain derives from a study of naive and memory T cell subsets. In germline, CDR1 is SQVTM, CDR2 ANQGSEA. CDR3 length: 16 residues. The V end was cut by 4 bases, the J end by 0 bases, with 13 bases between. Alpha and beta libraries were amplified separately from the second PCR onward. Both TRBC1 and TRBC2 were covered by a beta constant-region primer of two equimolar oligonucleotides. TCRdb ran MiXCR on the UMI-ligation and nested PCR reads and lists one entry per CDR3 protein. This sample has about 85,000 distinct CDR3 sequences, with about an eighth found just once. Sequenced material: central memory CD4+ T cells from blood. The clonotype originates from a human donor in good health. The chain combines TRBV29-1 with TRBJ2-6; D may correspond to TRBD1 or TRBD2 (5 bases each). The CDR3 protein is CSVVSGTLSGANVLTF. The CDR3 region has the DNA TGCAGCGTTGTATCCGGGACCCTCTCTGGGGCCAACGTCCTGACTTTC.